This T cell receptor beta chain was recovered during a study of T-cell reconstitution after alpha-beta-depleted transplantation in children. As it was prepared, the TCRbeta library received unique molecular identifiers. Using its own MiXCR run on the PCR reads, TCRdb lists one record per CDR3 protein. The profile covers around 410,000 distinct CDR3 sequences, with under 13% appearing a single time and roughly 5.5% taken by the ten largest. This CDR3 has 14 amino acids. Germline CDR1 and CDR2: SGHTA and FQGNSA. Trimming removed 5 bases from V and 0 bases from J, with 10 bases in between. Source: PBMCs from the stem cell graft donor, taken from the stem cell graft. This chain connects TRBV7-2 to TRBJ2-5; D is unresolved. This clonotype originated in a human donor who donated a stem cell graft to a child with acute myeloid leukemia. The CDR3 reads CASSHPAYQETQYF. As DNA, the CDR3 is TGTGCCAGCAGCCACCCCGCGTACCAAGAGACCCAGTACTTC.